This entry lists 3 T cell receptor beta chains sequenced from one sample in a study of cytomegalovirus exposure and HLA in healthy donors. The PCR made use of 60 Vbeta and 13 Jbeta primers. Produced via immunoSEQ multiplex PCR; TCRdb's table is partial and in-frame only. Of 140,000 or so clones in the sample, about three quarters are singletons; the top ten hold less than 2%. Sequenced input: PBMCs. The source is a woman aged 25 to 45 in good health and CMV-seronegative.

This clone was seen only a few times. This CDR3 reads CASSQAVYGYTF. CDR3 nucleotides: TGTGCCAGCAGCCAAGCGGTGTATGGCTACACCTTC. The chain is built from TRBV7-2 and TRBJ1-2, with D unclear. Germline V gives CDR1 SGHTA, CDR2 FQGNSA. The CDR3 is 12 residues long. Trimming removed 5 bases from V and 5 bases from J, with 9 bases in between.

In its sample, this clone was seen a few times. Other DNA sequences in the sample encode the same CDR3. The rearrangement joins TRBV4-1 to TRBJ2-1; a possible D gene is TRBD1 (6 bases). CDR3 length: 16 residues. Trimming pared 0 bases from V and 2 bases from J, leaving 11 bases between. Per the germline V gene, CDR1 is MGHRA and CDR2 is YSYEKL. In nucleotides, the CDR3 is TGCGCCAGCAGCCAAGATAAGACAGGTGCCTACAATGAGCAGTTCTTC. Its protein is CASSQDKTGAYNEQFF.

The chain employs TRBV28 and TRBJ1-6, with 7 bases fitting TRBD1. V gave up 5 bases and J gave up 7 bases; unmatched junction bases: 5. The CDR3 spans 14 residues. The germline CDR1 and CDR2 sequences are MDHEN and SYDVKM. The CDR3 DNA sequence: TGTGCCAGCAGTCCGACAGGGAAGAATTCACCCCTCCACTTT. Translation gives CASSPTGKNSPLHF. The variable domain in full, completed from reference TRBV28 and TRBJ1-6, reads DVKVTQSSRYLVKRTGEKVFLECVQDMDHENMFWYRQDPGLGLRLIYFSYDVKMKEKGDIPEGYSVSREKKERFSLILESASTNQTSMYLCASSPTGKNSPLHFGNGTRLTVT.